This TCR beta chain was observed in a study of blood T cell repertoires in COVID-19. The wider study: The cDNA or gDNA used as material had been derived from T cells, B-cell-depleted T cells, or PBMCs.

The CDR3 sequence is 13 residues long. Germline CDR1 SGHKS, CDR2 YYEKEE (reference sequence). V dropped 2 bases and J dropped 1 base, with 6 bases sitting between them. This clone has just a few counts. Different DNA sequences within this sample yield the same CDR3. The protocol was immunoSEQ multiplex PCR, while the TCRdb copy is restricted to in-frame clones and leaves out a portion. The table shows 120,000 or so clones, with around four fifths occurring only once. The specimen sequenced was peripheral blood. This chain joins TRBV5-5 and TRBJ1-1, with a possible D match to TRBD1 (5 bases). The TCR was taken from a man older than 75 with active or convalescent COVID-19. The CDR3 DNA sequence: TGTGCCAGCAGCTTAACAGGGAACACTGAAGCTTTCTTT. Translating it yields CASSLTGNTEAFF.